The 20 T cell receptor beta chains listed next were all sequenced from one sample in a study of graft-versus-host responses after intestinal transplantation. The antigens of these receptors remain unknown. Libraries were prepared by immunoSEQ multiplex PCR; TCRdb keeps only in-frame clonotypes and omits some of them. The table has about 97,000 clones, 85% to 95% seen once. Sample: unstimulated CD8+ T cells sorted from spleen or lymph node cells, taken before transplant. The origin of the receptors is a human donor who was the organ donor for an intestinal transplant.

V and J are TRBV27 and TRBJ2-7; no clear D gene. V shed 2 bases and J shed 4 bases, with 12 bases lying between them. Per germline, CDR1 MNHEY and CDR2 SMNVEV (reference sequence). This CDR3 has 14 residues. CDR3 bases: TGTGCCAGCAGTTTAGAGCCGTCCCCATACGAGCAGTACTTC. It yields the protein CASSLEPSPYEQYF.

The chain has TRBV23-1 and TRBJ2-7, with 7 bases that match TRBD1. TRBV23-1 is an open reading frame whose function is uncertain. V dropped 3 bases and J dropped 6; count of bases not matched to a gene: 14. The CDR3 is made up of 16 amino acids. The CDR3 DNA follows: TGCGCCAGCAGTCAGCCCGACAGGGCCAGTTTCTGCGAGCAGTACTTC. Its translation: CASSQPDRASFCEQYF.

The V gene is TRBV30, the J gene TRBJ2-7; 8 bases are a match to TRBD2. V trimming: 2 bases; J trimming: 2 bases; junction bases outside the gene matches: 5. The V gene's germline CDR1 is GTSNPN and CDR2 SVGIG (reference sequence). The CDR3 extends over 14 amino acids. CDR3 DNA: TGTGCCTGGAGTATCGGAGCGGGAGCCTACGAGCAGTACTTC. Translation: CAWSIGAGAYEQYF.

The chain combines TRBV7-9 with TRBJ2-5; 11 bases agree with TRBD2. Germline V gene sequence: CDR1 SEHNR, CDR2 FQNEAQ (reference sequence). V lost 5 bases and J lost 4; bases outside the gene matches: 6. The length of the CDR3 is 15 residues. Here the CDR3 DNA reads TGTGCCAGCAGCGCACCTAGCGGGGGGCGAGAGACCCAGTACTTC. Its protein is CASSAPSGGRETQYF.

This chain uses TRBV7-6 with TRBJ2-2, with 10 positions matching TRBD2. The J segment lost 4 bases and the V segment lost 5 bases, leaving 7 bases of the junction unmatched. The CDR3 consists of 16 residues. CDR1 is SGHVS, CDR2 FNYEAQ, per germline. CDR3 nucleotide sequence: TGTGCCAGCAGCCCAGCGGGAGGGCGTTTCACCGGGGAGCTGTTTTTT. This codes for CASSPAGGRFTGELFF.

The chain combines TRBV27 with TRBJ2-1; the match to TRBD2 covers 8 bases. V shed 3 bases and J 8 bases; nucleotides not matched to a gene: 12. Germline-derived CDR1 and CDR2 are MNHEY and SMNVEV (reference sequence). The CDR3 consists of 16 residues. The DNA for the CDR3 is TGTGCCAGCAGTTTCTCCTATCCGGGACTAGAAGATGAGCAGTTCTTC. Translation gives CASSFSYPGLEDEQFF.

CDR3 nucleotide sequence: TGCGCCAGCAGCCAAGATGGACCAGGGGGCTTATTCGGAAACACCATATATTTT. This encodes CASSQDGPGGLFGNTIYF. V and J are TRBV4-1 and TRBJ1-3; 8 bases are a match to TRBD1. With V trimmed by 0 bases and J by 4 bases, 11 bases remained unmatched. This CDR3 is built from 18 residues. Germline CDR1 is MGHRA and CDR2 is YSYEKL.

The genes are TRBV9 and TRBJ2-1; D perhaps matches TRBD2 (5 bases). Trimming removed 0 bases from V and 10 bases from J, with 14 bases in between. The CDR3 sequence is 14 residues long. Germline assignment: CDR1 SGDLS and CDR2 YYNGEE. This CDR3 reads CASSVGGEGQEQFF. CDR3 nucleotide sequence: TGTGCCAGCAGCGTAGGTGGCGAGGGCCAGGAGCAGTTCTTC.

In its sample, this clone was seen a few times. The V gene is TRBV30, the J gene TRBJ1-2; TRBD1 agrees at 8 bases. The J segment lost 4 bases and the V segment lost 3 bases, leaving 4 bases of the junction unmatched. Germline CDR1 GTSNPN, CDR2 SVGIG (reference sequence). CDR3 length: 13 amino acids. CDR3 protein: CAWSQQGGYGYTF. The DNA of the CDR3 is TGTGCCTGGAGCCAACAGGGGGGCTATGGCTACACCTTC. The whole variable domain, remainder taken from reference TRBV30 and TRBJ1-2, is SQTIHQWPATLVQPVGSPLSLECTVEGTSNPNLYWYRQAAGRGLQLLFYSVGIGQISSEVPQNLSASRPQDRQFILSSKKLLLSDSGFYLCAWSQQGGYGYTFGSGTRLTVV.

The table lists this clone with a few counts. DNA of the CDR3: TGTGCCAGCCTACTTGGGGCGGAGCAGTACTTC. Protein sequence: CASLLGAEQYF. The rearrangement links TRBV6-1 to TRBJ2-7; tentatively, D is TRBD1 (5 bases). Germline V CDR1 and CDR2: MNHNS, SASEGT. CDR3 length equals 11 residues. Trimming left V 8 bases short and J 7 bases short, with 12 bases between.

This sequence joins TRBV7-9 and TRBJ1-1; D gene unclear. The CDR3 extends over 15 amino acids. With 5 bases removed from V and 1 base from J, the gap between germline ends came to 14 bases. The V gene's germline CDR1 is SEHNR and CDR2 FQNEAQ (reference sequence). The CDR3 spells CASSRARGGNTEAFF. CDR3 nucleotides: TGTGCCAGCAGCCGAGCCCGGGGAGGGAACACTGAAGCTTTCTTT.

This clone appeared once. The gene calls are TRBV2 and TRBJ1-5; D not resolved. The CDR3 runs 14 residues. With 8 bases removed from V and 0 bases from J, the gap between germline ends came to 11 bases. Germline V gene lookup returns CDR1 SNHLY and CDR2 FYNNEI. The CDR3 nucleotides read TGTGCCAGCGAGGAGGTACTTAGCAATCAGCCCCAGCATTTT. Translation gives CASEEVLSNQPQHF.

V and J are TRBV4-1 and TRBJ1-4; the D is unclear. CDR3 length: 18 residues. Germline V gene sequence: CDR1 MGHRA, CDR2 YSYEKL. Trimming removed 0 bases from V and 2 bases from J, with 16 bases in between. In DNA form, the CDR3 reads TGCGCCAGCAGCCAAGAGGCGGCGGAGGCATCCACTAATGAAAAACTGTTTTTT. Protein product: CASSQEAAEASTNEKLFF.

The chain uses TRBV4-1 and TRBJ2-3; TRBD2 matches 13 bases. Germline lookup yields CDR1 MGHRA and CDR2 YSYEKL. This CDR3 comprises 18 residues. With V trimmed by 3 bases and J by 7 bases, 13 bases remained unmatched. CDR3: CASSQVGTSGNLRNTQYF. As DNA, the CDR3 is TGCGCCAGCAGCCAGGTTGGGACTAGCGGGAACCTCCGGAATACGCAGTATTTT.

The J gene is TRBJ2-3, the V gene TRBV10-1; TRBD2 aligns across 10 bases. The CDR3 totals 22 residues. Trimming cost V 3 bases and J 3 bases; bases outside gene matches: 24. Per the germline V gene, CDR1 is WNHNN and CDR2 is SYGVQD (reference sequence). CDR3 sequence: CASSEHAFVWSSGGARTDTQYF. For the CDR3, the DNA is TGCGCCAGCAGTGAACACGCATTCGTTTGGTCGAGCGGGGGGGCCCGTACAGATACGCAGTATTTT.

The gene calls are TRBV7-3 and TRBJ2-3, with 9 bases lining up with TRBD2. V was pared by 5 bases and J by 2 bases, with 5 bases of the junction left unmatched. Germline V gene sequence: CDR1 SGHTA, CDR2 FQGTGA. The CDR3 has 15 amino acids. CDR3 loop: CASSTGTSLTDTQYF. CDR3 nucleotides: TGTGCCAGCAGCACCGGGACTAGCCTCACAGATACGCAGTATTTT.

V and J are TRBV7-2 and TRBJ2-4, with 9 bases identical to TRBD2. The V gene's germline CDR1 is SGHTA and CDR2 FQGNSA. With 1 base clipped from V and 7 bases from J, the junction kept 5 bases outside the gene matches. CDR3 length: 15 residues. This CDR3 reads CASSLDGGGGNIQYF. CDR3 coding DNA: TGTGCCAGCAGCTTAGATGGCGGGGGGGGGAACATTCAGTACTTC.

The chain has TRBV28 and TRBJ1-1; the D gene is possibly TRBD1 (5 bases). The CDR3 sequence is 13 residues long. Between the trimmed V and J ends, which lost 4 bases and 5 bases, there was a span of 11 bases. Germline CDR1 and CDR2: MDHEN and SYDVKM. Here the CDR3 DNA reads TGTGCCAGCAGTTCCCCAGGGTATACTGAAGCTTTCTTT. Its protein is CASSSPGYTEAFF.

The rearrangement links TRBV27 to TRBJ2-7, with D tentatively TRBD2 (6 bases). This CDR3 is 16 amino acids long. Germline-derived CDR1 and CDR2 are MNHEY and SMNVEV (reference sequence). V lost 0 bases and J 2 bases, leaving 14 bases between the germline ends. CDR3: CASSLSRGTLTYEQYF. CDR3 coding DNA: TGTGCCAGCAGTTTATCGCGGGGAACTTTAACCTACGAGCAGTACTTC.

CDR3 sequence: CASSQVMRIDEQFF. CDR3 DNA: TGCGCCAGCAGCCAAGTTATGAGAATCGATGAGCAGTTCTTC. The chain combines TRBV4-1 with TRBJ2-1; unclear D gene. The CDR3 is made up of 14 amino acids. The V end lost 1 base, the J end lost 8 bases, and 12 bases lay between the germline ends. CDR1 is MGHRA and CDR2 is YSYEKL in the germline V gene.